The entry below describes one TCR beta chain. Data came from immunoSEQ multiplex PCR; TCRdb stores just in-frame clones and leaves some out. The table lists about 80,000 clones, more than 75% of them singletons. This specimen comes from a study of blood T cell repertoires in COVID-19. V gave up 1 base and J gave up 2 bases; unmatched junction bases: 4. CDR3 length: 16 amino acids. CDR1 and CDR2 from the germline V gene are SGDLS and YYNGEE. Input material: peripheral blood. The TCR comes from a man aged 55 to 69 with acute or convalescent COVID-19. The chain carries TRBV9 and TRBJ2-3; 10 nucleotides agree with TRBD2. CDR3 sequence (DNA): TGTGCCAGCAGCGTATCTAGCGGGAGTTACACAGATACGCAGTATTTT. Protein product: CASSVSSGSYTDTQYF. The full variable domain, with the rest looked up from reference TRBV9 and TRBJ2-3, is DSGVTQTPKHLITATGQRVTLRCSPRSGDLSVYWYQQSLDQGLQFLIQYYNGEERAKGNILERFSAQQFPDLHSELNLSSLELGDSALYFCASSVSSGSYTDTQYFGPGTRLTVL.